This T cell receptor beta chain was captured by sequencing in a study of regulatory T cells in long-lasting Graves disease (dated by TCRdb to the early 2020s). Looking at the study overall: Newly diagnosed Graves' disease patients had taken antithyroid drugs for less than 3 months. This study used TCR sequencing and RNA sequencing of peripheral blood to compare persistent Graves' disease patients against newly diagnosed Graves' disease patients. The study was conducted in China and was registered as a clinical trial. A total of roughly 35 samples were covered by TCR sequencing, comprising around 13 persistent and about 20 newly diagnosed Graves' disease patients.

Overall study results and their limits: Sequencing and analysis were restricted to the TCR beta chain. Preferential use of TRBV28, TRBJ1-2 and TRBJ2-5 was observed in persistent disease, whereas TRBV20-1 and TRBJ2-1 were favored in newly diagnosed disease. Lower TCR Shannon entropy and fewer highly expanded clones were observed in persistent Graves' disease patients than in newly diagnosed patients, which suggested clonal expansion. As a limitation, the authors acknowledged that the small sample size may reduce accuracy. The study examined only peripheral blood because the primary lesion, thyroid tissue, could not be accessed. Persistent patients shared more public clonotypes among themselves (around 3,000) than newly diagnosed patients did (approximately 970).

The time point label for this specimen denotes: newly diagnosed GD, antithyroid drugs for less than 3 months. For both TCR sequencing and RNA sequencing, RNA was extracted from PBMCs in TRIzol. The diagnosis of Graves' disease was made according to American Thyroid Association guidelines. Patients for the study were recruited at an endocrinology department in Xi'an, China. From each patient, 7.5 to 9.5 milliliters of peripheral blood was collected into an EDTA anticoagulant tube. Ficoll Paque Plus density gradient separation was used to isolate PBMCs, and no further T cell sorting was done. An Agilent 2100 Bioanalyzer and agarose gel were used to assess RNA quality, and a NanoDrop 2000 was used to measure RNA concentration. Receptors were amplified or captured by multiplex PCR. Sequencing was carried out with an Illumina HiSeq 4000. iRepertoire HTBI primers and Arm-PCR amplification of CDR3 regions were used to construct TCR beta libraries. Gel purification was performed on PCR products prior to sequencing. Per the source publication's procedure: Across samples, 60 to 75 TRBV and 14 TRBJ segments were identified and used for gene usage analysis of CDR3 amino acid clonotypes. COPE and FqMerger were used to merge the filtered high-quality paired reads into contigs. BLAST was used to align contigs to the IMGT TRBV, TRBD and TRBJ reference genes, and CDR3 was defined following IMGT. Any clonotype with a frequency above 0.1% was counted as a highly expanded clone. Shannon entropy was used to measure repertoire diversity, and the Gini coefficient was used to measure V-J evenness. A clonotype was considered public if more than one individual shared it. The public reads were run again by TCRdb, first through fastp at Q25 and then through MiXCR, and only productive beta chains were kept. Rows are unified per CDR3 protein, each entry keeping the most common DNA and genes. These V and J calls rely on TCRdb rather than the paper's analysis. The sample yields over 200,000 distinct CDR3 sequences; about 16% were counted once. The ten biggest clones cover roughly 23% of the sample.

Relative to germline, V is 2 bases shorter and J is 0 bases shorter, with 22 bases between their ends. The CDR3, cysteine through phenylalanine, is 20 amino acids long. Left in the record is the CDR3 DNA by itself, 60 bases read in frame from the first base. This clonotype was observed at least ten times. The antigen this receptor binds is unknown. It has no much larger one-base neighbor in the sample; base qualities were not kept. The chain is assembled from TRBV12-3 or TRBV12-4 and TRBJ2-2; 6 matching bases give a weak D call of TRBD2. This clonotype was obtained from a female donor with Graves disease. The material was peripheral blood mononuclear cells (PBMCs), obtained at new diagnosis, from a patient treated with antithyroid drugs. In nucleotide form, the sequence is TGTGCCAGCAGTTTAACCCGAGGAGGAGCGGGCCAGTCGAACACCGGGGAGCTGTTTTTT. Its amino acids are CASSLTRGGAGQSNTGELFF.